This is a list of T cell receptor beta chains from one sample in a study of human T cells and chemical hapten exposure. TCRdb re-called the RACE reads through MiXCR, storing one row per CDR3 protein. The table includes 100,000 or so distinct CDR3 sequences, 30% to 35% detected once. The input for sequencing was whole blood, taken in connection with sensitization to the hapten diphenylcyclopropenone (DPC). All receptors come from a man aged 35-49 years with alopecia areata. Some clones in this sample may be carry-over from other donors' samples. CDR3s include the opening cysteine and the closing phenylalanine or tryptophan. D genes are given only for firm matches. Clone size is shown for a subset of rows, as once, few, many or a class of expanded clone.

clone_size d_call j_call v_call cdr3_nt cdr3_aa
NA TRBD2 TRBJ2-3 TRBV29-1 TGCAGCGTTGAAAAATCTAGCGGGAGCAGGACGGATACGCAGTATTTT CSVEKSSGSRTDTQYF
few NA TRBJ1-5 TRBV5-5 TGTGCCAGCAGCCCTCCAGGGTATCAGCCCCAGCATTTT CASSPPGYQPQHF
NA NA TRBJ1-5 TRBV27 TGTGCCAGCAGTTCGGGACGGTTTAGCAATCAGCCCCAGCATTTT CASSSGRFSNQPQHF
NA NA TRBJ2-2 TRBV29-1 TGCAGCGCCAAAAGGAACACCGGGGAGCTGTTTTTT CSAKRNTGELFF
few NA TRBJ1-5 TRBV10-3 TGTGCCACCTCGGACAGCAATCAGCCCCAGCATTTT CATSDSNQPQHF
few NA TRBJ1-5 TRBV10-3 TGTGCCATCAGCCCCGACATGAGCAATCAGCCCCAGCATTTT CAISPDMSNQPQHF
NA NA TRBJ2-3 TRBV7-7 TGTGCTAGCAGCTTCGGGCGGACAGATACGCAGTATTTT CASSFGRTDTQYF
NA TRBD2 TRBJ2-3 TRBV20-1 TGCAGTGCTTCCGGGACTAGCGGCACAGATACGCAGTATTTT CSASGTSGTDTQYF
NA TRBD2 TRBJ2-5 TRBV9 TGTGCCAGCAGCGGGCGGACTAGCGGGAGGGCCGAGGAGACCCAGTACTTC CASSGRTSGRAEETQYF
few TRBD2 TRBJ2-5 TRBV6-2/TRBV6-3 TGTGCCAGCAGTTACTCGTACGGGACTAGCGGGACCCAAGAGACCCAGTACTTC CASSYSYGTSGTQETQYF
NA NA TRBJ1-6 TRBV4-3 TGCGCCAGCAGCCAAGATAGAGGGGGAATCTATAATTCACCCCTCCACTTT CASSQDRGGIYNSPLHF
NA TRBD2 TRBJ2-3 TRBV27 TGTGCCAGCACCCCCATAGCGGGATCCTACAATACGCAGTATTTT CASTPIAGSYNTQYF
few NA TRBJ2-3 TRBV6-5 TGTGCCAGCAGTTACTCGATGGCGCCAAGCACAGATACGCAGTATTTT CASSYSMAPSTDTQYF
few TRBD2 TRBJ2-3 TRBV7-2 TGTGCCAGCAGTTTTACCAATCGACTAGCGGGAGGGCCGGGTACGCAGTATTTT CASSFTNRLAGGPGTQYF
NA NA TRBJ1-5 TRBV6-2/TRBV6-3 TGTGCCAGCAGTCCTCCTGGGGCGGAACAGCCCCAGCATTTT CASSPPGAEQPQHF
NA NA TRBJ1-2 TRBV6-2/TRBV6-3 TGTGCCAGCAGTTACGGCGGCCGGACCAACTATGGCTACACCTTC CASSYGGRTNYGYTF
NA NA TRBJ2-1 TRBV9 NA CASSVAGGATEFF
few TRBD2 TRBJ2-4 TRBV29-1 TGCAGCGTTGAATCTAGCGGGAGGGCCAGGGGAGCCAAAAACATTCAGTACTTC CSVESSGRARGAKNIQYF